In its sample, the clone carrying this T cell receptor beta chain was seen once. Between the trimmed V and J ends, which lost 5 bases and 1 base, there was a span of 8 bases. The CDR3 contains 13 residues. The V gene's germline CDR1 is SGHTA and CDR2 FQGNSA. Sequenced by immunoSEQ multiplex PCR; TCRdb stores in-frame clones only, minus some. The data hold about 97,000 clones, with 80% to 90% observed a single time. This sample is drawn from a study of control samples from healthy donors and cancer patients. The clonotype was recovered from a man aged 30 to 45 in good health. Sequencing was performed on blood. V and J are TRBV7-2 and TRBJ1-1, with unresolved D. The CDR3 region is CASSHYRNTEAFF. The CDR3 coding sequence is TGTGCCAGCAGCCATTACAGGAACACTGAAGCTTTCTTT.